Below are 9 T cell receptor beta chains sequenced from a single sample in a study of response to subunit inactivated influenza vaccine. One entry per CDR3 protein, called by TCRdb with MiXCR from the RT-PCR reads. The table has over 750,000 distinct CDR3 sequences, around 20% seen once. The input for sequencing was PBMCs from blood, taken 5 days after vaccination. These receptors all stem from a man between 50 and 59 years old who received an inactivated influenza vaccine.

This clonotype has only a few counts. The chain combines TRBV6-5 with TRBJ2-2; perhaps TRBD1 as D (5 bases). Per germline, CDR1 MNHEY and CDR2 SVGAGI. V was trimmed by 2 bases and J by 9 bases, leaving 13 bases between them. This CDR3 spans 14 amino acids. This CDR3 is CASSYRTPPRELFF. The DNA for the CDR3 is TGTGCCAGCAGTTACCGGACACCCCCGAGGGAGCTGTTTTTT.

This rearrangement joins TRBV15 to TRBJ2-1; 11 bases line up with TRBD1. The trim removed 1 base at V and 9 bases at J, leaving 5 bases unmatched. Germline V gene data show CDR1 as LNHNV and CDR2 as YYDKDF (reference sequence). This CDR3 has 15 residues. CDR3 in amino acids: CATSRGGQGAAEQFF. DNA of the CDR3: TGTGCCACCAGCAGAGGTGGACAGGGGGCTGCTGAGCAGTTCTTC.

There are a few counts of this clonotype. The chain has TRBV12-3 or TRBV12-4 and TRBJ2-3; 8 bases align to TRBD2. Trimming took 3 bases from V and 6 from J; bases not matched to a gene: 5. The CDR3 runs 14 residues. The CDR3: CASSFPAGVDTQYF. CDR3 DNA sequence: TGTGCCAGCAGTTTTCCAGCGGGAGTGGATACGCAGTATTTT.

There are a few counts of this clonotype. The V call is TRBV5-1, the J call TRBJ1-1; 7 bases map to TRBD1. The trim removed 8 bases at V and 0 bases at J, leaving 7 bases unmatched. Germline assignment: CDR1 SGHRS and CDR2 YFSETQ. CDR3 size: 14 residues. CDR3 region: CARDRDAMNTEAFF. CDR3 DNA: TGCGCCAGAGACAGGGACGCGATGAACACTGAAGCTTTCTTT. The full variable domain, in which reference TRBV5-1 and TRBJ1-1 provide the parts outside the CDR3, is KAGVTQTPRYLIKTRGQQVTLSCSPISGHRSVSWYQQTPGQGLQFLFEYFSETQRNKGNFPGRFSGRQFSNSRSEMNVSTLELGDSALYLCARDRDAMNTEAFFGQGTRLTVV.

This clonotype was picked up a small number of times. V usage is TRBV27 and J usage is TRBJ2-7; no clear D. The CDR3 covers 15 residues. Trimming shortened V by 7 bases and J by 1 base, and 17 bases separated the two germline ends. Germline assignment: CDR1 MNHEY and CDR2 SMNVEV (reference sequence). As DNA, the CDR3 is TGTGCCAGCACCCAGTCCCTCTCTGGTTCCTACGAGCAGTACTTC. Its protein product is CASTQSLSGSYEQYF.

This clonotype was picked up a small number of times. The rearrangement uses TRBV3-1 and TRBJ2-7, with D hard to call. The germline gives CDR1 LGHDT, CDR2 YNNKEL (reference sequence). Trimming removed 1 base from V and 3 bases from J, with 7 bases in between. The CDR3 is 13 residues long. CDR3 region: CASSQAPGYEQYF. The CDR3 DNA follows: TGTGCCAGCAGCCAAGCTCCGGGCTACGAGCAGTACTTC.

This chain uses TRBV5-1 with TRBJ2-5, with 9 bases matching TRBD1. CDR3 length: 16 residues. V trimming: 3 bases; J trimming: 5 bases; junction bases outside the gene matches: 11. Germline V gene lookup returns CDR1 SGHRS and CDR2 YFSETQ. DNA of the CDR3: TGCGCCAGCAGCTCAAATACGGGACAGGGTTTCGAGACCCAGTACTTC. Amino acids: CASSSNTGQGFETQYF.

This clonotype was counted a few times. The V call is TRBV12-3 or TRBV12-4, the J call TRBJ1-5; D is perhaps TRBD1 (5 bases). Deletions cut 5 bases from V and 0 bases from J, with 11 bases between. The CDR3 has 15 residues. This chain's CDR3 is CASSPREDSNQPQHF. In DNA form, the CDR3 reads TGTGCCAGCAGTCCCAGGGAAGATAGCAATCAGCCCCAGCATTTT.

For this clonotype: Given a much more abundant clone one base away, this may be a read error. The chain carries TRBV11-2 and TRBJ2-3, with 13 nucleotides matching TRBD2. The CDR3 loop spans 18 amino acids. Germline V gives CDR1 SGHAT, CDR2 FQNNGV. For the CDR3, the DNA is TGTGCCATCAGCTTAAGACTAGCGGGAGGAGGGATCACAGATACGCAGTATTTT. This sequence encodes CAISLRLAGGGITDTQYF. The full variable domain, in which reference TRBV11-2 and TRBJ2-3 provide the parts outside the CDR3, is EAGVAQSPRYKIIEKRQSVAFWCNPISGHATLYWYQQILGQGPKLLIQFQNNGVVDDSQLPKDRFSAERLKGVDSTLKIQPAKLEDSAVYLCAISLRLAGGGITDTQYFGPGTRLTVL.